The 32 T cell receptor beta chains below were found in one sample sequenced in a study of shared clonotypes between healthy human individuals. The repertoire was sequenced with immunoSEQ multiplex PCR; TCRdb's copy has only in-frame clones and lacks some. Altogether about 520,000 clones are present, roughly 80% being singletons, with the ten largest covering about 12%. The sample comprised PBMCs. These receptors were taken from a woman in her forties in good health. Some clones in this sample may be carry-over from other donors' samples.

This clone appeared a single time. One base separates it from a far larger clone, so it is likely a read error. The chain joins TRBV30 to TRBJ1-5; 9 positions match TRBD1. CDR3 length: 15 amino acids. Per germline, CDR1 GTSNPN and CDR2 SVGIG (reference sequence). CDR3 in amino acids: CAWSPLGQGNKPQHF. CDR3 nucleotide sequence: TGTGCCTGGAGCCCCTTGGGACAGGGCAATAAGCCCCAGCATTTT.

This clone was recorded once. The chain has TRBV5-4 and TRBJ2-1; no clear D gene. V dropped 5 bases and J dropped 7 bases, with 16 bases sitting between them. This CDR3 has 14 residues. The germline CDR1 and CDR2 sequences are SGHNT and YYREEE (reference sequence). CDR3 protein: CASSTTGLPNEQFF. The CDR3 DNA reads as TGTGCCAGCAGTACGACCGGGTTACCTAATGAGCAGTTCTTC.

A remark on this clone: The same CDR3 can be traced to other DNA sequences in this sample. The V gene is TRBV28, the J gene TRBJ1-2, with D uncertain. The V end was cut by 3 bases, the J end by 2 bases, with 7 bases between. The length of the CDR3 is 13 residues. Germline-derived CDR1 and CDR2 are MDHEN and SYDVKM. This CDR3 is CASSLWPNYGYTF. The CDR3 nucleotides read TGTGCCAGCAGTTTGTGGCCGAACTATGGCTACACCTTC.

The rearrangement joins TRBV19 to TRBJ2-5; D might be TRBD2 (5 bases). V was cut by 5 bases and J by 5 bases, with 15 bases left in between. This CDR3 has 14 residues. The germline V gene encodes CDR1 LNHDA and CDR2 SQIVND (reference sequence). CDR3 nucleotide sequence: TGTGCCAGTAGTGCCGACTCTAGCCGGGAGACCCAGTACTTC. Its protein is CASSADSSRETQYF.

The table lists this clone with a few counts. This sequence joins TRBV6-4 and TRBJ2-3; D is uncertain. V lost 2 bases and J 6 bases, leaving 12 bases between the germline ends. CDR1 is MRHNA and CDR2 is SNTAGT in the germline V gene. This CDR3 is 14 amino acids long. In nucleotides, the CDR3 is TGTGCCAGCAGTGACGTGGACCACTCTGATACGCAGTATTTT. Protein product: CASSDVDHSDTQYF.

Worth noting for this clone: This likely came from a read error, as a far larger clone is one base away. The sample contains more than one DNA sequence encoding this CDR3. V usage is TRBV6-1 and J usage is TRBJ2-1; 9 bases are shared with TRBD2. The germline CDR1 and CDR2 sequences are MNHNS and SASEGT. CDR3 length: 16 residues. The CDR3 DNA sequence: TGTGCCAGTAGTGAAGAGGGCGGGAGGGCCTACAATGAGCAGTTCTTC. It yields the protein CASSEEGGRAYNEQFF.

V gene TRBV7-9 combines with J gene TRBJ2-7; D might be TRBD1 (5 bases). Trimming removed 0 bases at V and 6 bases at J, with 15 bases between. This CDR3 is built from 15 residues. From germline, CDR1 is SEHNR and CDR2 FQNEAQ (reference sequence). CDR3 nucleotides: TGTGCCAGCAGCTTAGCGGTACAGGCGTTTAGCGAGCAGTACTTC. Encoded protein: CASSLAVQAFSEQYF.

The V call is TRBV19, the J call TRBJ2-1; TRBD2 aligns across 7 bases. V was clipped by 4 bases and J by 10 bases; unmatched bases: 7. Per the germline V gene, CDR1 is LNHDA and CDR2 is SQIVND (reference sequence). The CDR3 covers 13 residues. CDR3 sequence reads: CASSNRRGGEQFF. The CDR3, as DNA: TGTGCCAGTAGTAACCGTCGGGGAGGGGAGCAGTTCTTC. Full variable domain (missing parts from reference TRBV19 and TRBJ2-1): DGGITQSPKYLFRKEGQNVTLSCEQNLNHDAMYWYRQDPGQGLRLIYYSQIVNDFQKGDIAEGYSVSREKKESFPLTVTSAQKNPTAFYLCASSNRRGGEQFFGPGTRLTVL.

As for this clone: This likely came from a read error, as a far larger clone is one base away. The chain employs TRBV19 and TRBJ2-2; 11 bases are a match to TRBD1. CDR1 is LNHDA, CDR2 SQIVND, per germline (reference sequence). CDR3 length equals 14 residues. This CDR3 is CACSTGQGAGELFF. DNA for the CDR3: TGTGCCTGTAGTACGGGACAGGGGGCCGGGGAGCTGTTTTTT.

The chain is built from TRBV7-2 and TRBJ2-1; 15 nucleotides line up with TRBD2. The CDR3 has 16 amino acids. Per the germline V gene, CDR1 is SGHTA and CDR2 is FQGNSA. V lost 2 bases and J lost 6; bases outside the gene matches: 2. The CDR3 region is CASSLQGLAGGNEQFF. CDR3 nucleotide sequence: TGTGCCAGCAGCTTACAGGGACTAGCGGGAGGCAATGAGCAGTTCTTC.

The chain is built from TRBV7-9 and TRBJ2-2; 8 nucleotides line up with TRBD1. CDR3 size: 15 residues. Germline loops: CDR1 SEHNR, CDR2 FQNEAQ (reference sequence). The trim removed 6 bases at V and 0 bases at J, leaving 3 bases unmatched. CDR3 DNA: TGTGCCAGCAGTTCGGGACAGGCGAACACCGGGGAGCTGTTTTTT. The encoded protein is CASSSGQANTGELFF. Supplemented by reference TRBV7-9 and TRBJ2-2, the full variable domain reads DTGVSQNPRHKITKRGQNVTFRCDPISEHNRLYWYRQTLGQGPEFLTYFQNEAQLEKSRLLSDRFSAERPKGSFSTLEIQRTEQGDSAMYLCASSSGQANTGELFFGEGSRLTVL.

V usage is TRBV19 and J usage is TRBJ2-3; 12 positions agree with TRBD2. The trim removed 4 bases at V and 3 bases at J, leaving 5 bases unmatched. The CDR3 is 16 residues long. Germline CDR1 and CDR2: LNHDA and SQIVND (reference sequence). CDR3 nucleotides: TGTGCCAGTAGTAACCTGCTAGCGGGAGGGACAGATACGCAGTATTTT. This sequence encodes CASSNLLAGGTDTQYF.

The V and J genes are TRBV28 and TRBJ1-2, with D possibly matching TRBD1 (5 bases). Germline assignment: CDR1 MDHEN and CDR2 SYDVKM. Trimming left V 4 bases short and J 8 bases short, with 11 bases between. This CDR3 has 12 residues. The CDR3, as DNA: TGTGCCAGCAGTTCAGGGATGGGCGGCTACACCTTC. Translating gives CASSSGMGGYTF.

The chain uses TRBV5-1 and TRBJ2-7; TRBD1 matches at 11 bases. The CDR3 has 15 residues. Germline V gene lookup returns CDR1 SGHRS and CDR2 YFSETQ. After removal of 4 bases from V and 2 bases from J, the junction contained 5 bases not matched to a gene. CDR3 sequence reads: CASSPGTGGTYEQYF. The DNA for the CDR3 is TGCGCCAGCAGCCCTGGGACAGGGGGGACCTACGAGCAGTACTTC.

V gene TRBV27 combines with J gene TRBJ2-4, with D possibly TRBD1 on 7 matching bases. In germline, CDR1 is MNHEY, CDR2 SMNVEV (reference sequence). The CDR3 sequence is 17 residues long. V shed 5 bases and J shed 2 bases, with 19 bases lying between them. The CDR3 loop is CASSPNRGGFPKNIQYF. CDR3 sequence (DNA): TGTGCCAGCAGTCCCAACAGGGGAGGCTTTCCCAAAAACATTCAGTACTTC.

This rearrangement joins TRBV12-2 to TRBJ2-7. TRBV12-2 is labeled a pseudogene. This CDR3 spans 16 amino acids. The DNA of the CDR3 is TGTGCAAGTCGCTTAGCGTCAGGGAGCCCATATTACGAGCAGTACTTC. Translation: CASRLASGSPYYEQYF.

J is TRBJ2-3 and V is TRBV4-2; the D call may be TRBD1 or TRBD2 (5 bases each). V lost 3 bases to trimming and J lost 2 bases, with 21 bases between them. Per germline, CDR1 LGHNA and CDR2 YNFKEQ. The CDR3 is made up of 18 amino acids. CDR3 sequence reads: CASSHLVGLAVPTDTQYF. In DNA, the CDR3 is TGTGCCAGCAGCCATTTGGTGGGGCTAGCCGTACCCACAGATACGCAGTATTTT.

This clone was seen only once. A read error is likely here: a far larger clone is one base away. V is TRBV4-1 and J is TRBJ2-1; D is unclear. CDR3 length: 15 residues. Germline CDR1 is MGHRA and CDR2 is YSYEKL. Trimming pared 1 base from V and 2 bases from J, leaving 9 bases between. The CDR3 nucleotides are TGCGCCAGCAGCCAAGGATTCCGCCCCTACAATGAGCAGTTCTTC. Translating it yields CASSQGFRPYNEQFF.

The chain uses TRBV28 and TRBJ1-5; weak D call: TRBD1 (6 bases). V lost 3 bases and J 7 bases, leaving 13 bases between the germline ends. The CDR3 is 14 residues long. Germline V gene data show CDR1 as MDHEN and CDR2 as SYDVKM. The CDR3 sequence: CASSLVQGRQPQHF. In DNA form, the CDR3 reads TGTGCCAGCAGTTTGGTACAGGGACGGCAGCCCCAGCATTTT.

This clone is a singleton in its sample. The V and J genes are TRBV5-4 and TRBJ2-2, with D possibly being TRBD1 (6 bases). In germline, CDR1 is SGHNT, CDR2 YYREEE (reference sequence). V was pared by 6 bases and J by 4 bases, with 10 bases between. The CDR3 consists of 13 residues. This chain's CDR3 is CASTLGGTGELFF. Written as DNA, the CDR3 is TGTGCCAGCACACTAGGGGGCACCGGGGAGCTGTTTTTT.

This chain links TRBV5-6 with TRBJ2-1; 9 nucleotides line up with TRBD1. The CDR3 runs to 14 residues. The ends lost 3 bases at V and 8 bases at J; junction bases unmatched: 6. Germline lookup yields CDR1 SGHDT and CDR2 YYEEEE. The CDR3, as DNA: TGTGCCAGCAGCTACCTGGGACAGGGCTATGAGCAGTTCTTC. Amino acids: CASSYLGQGYEQFF.

CDR3 bases: TGCGCCAGCAGCTTGGCTCCGGGAGGCCCCTCGAACAATGAGCAGTTCTTC. It encodes CASSLAPGGPSNNEQFF. This chain joins TRBV5-1 and TRBJ2-1, with 7 bases fitting TRBD2. The CDR3 runs 17 residues. Germline trimming cut 0 bases from V and 5 bases from J; bases unmatched to any gene: 11. Germline CDR1 and CDR2: SGHRS and YFSETQ.

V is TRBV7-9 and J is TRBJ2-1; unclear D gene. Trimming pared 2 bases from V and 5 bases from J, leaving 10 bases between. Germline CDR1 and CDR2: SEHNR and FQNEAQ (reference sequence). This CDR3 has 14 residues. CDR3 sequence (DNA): TGTGCCAGCAGCTTAAGGTCTAGGGACAATGAGCAGTTCTTC. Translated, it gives CASSLRSRDNEQFF.

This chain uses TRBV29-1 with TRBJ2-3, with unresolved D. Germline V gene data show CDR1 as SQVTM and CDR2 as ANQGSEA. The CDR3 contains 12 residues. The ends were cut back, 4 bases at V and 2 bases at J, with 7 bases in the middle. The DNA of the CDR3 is TGCAGCGTTGGGTCGATCACAGATACGCAGTATTTT. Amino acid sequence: CSVGSITDTQYF.

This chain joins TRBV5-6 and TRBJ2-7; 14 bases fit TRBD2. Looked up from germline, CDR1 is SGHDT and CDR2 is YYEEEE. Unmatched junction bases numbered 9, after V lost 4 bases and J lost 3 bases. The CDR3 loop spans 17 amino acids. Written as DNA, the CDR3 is TGTGCCAGCAGCCGGGGACTAGCGGGAGCTTTCCTCTACGAGCAGTACTTC. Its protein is CASSRGLAGAFLYEQYF.

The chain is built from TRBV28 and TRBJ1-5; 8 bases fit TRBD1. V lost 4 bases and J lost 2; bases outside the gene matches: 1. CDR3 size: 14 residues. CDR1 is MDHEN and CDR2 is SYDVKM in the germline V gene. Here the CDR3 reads CASSWGQGNQPQHF. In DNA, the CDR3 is TGTGCCAGCAGTTGGGGACAGGGCAATCAGCCCCAGCATTTT. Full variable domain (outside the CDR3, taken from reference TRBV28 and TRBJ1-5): DVKVTQSSRYLVKRTGEKVFLECVQDMDHENMFWYRQDPGLGLRLIYFSYDVKMKEKGDIPEGYSVSREKKERFSLILESASTNQTSMYLCASSWGQGNQPQHFGDGTRLSIL.

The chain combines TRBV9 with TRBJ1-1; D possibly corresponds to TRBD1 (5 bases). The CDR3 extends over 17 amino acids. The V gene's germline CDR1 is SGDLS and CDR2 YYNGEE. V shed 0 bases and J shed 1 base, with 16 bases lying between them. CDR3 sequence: CASSVGRDEGPNTEAFF. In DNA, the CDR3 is TGTGCCAGCAGCGTAGGCCGTGATGAGGGGCCGAACACTGAAGCTTTCTTT.

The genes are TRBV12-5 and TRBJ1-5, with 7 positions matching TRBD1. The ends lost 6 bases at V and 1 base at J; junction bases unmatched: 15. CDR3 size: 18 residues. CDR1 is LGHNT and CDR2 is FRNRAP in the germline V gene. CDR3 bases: TGTGCTAGTGGCCCGCCAACAGGGGCGGGCGGAAGCAATCAGCCCCAGCATTTT. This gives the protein CASGPPTGAGGSNQPQHF.

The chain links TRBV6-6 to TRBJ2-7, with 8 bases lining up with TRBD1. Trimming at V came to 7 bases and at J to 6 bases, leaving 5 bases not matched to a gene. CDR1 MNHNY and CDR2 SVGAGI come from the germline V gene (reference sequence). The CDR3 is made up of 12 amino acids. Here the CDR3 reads CASKPTGVEQYF. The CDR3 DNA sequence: TGTGCCAGCAAACCGACAGGGGTCGAGCAGTACTTC.

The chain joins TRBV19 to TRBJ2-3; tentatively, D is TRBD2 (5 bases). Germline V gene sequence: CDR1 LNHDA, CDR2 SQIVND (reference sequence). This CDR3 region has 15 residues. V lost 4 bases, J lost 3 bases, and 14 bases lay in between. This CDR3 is CASSSIGEKTDTQYF. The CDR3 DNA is TGTGCCAGTAGTAGTATCGGGGAGAAGACAGATACGCAGTATTTT.

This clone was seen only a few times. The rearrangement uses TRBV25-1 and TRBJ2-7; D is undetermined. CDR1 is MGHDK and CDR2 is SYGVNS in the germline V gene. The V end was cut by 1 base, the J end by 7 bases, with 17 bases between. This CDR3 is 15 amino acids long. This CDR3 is CASSESLPRPEEQYF. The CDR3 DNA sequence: TGTGCCAGCAGTGAATCGTTGCCGCGGCCTGAAGAGCAGTACTTC.

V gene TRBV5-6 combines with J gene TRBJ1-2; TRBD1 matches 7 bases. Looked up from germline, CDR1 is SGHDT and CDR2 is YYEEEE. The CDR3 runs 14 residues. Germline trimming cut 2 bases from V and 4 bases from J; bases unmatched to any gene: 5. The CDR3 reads CASSFQDRLYGYTF. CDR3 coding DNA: TGTGCCAGCAGCTTTCAGGACAGGCTCTATGGCTACACCTTC.